A single sample gave rise to the 11 T cell receptor beta chains below, sequenced in a study of tissue T cells after allogeneic stem cell transplantation. Clones were read by immunoSEQ multiplex PCR, and TCRdb kept only the in-frame ones, dropping some. The data show some 24,000 clones, with 73% seen just once and approximately 8% held by the top ten. Sequencing used tissue from the ileum, obtained at autopsy. Receptors originate from an older female donor with lung cancer.

The chain couples TRBV12-3 or TRBV12-4 to TRBJ2-7; TRBD2 is a possible D gene (5 bases). Trimming shortened V by 8 bases and J by 4 bases, and 15 bases separated the two germline ends. The CDR3 is made up of 13 amino acids. DNA for the CDR3: TGTGCCAGCGCCCCCCTAAGCGGATACGAGCAGTACTTC. Translating gives CASAPLSGYEQYF.

The rearrangement links TRBV15 to TRBJ2-3; D gene uncertain. The germline V gene encodes CDR1 LNHNV and CDR2 YYDKDF (reference sequence). The CDR3 covers 14 residues. V lost 5 bases and J lost 4, with 13 bases in between. Written as DNA, the CDR3 is TGTGCCACCAGCGTCTATTTCGGAGCAGATACGCAGTATTTT. Encoded protein: CATSVYFGADTQYF. The full variable domain, completed using reference TRBV15 and TRBJ2-3, is DAMVIQNPRYQVTQFGKPVTLSCSQTLNHNVMYWYQQKSSQAPKLLFHYYDKDFNNEADTPDNFQSRRPNTSFCFLDIRSPGLGDTAMYLCATSVYFGADTQYFGPGTRLTVL.

The chain combines TRBV30 with TRBJ1-4, with TRBD1 matching over 10 bases. V gave up 3 bases and J gave up 6 bases; unmatched junction bases: 19. The CDR3 covers 19 residues. The germline V gene encodes CDR1 GTSNPN and CDR2 SVGIG (reference sequence). CDR3 sequence (DNA): TGTGCCTGGAGAGCCCGGGACAGGGGAAAAGTTGGGTTAGATGAAAAACTGTTTTTT. Translated, it gives CAWRARDRGKVGLDEKLFF.

The chain joins TRBV5-5 to TRBJ2-7; 8 nucleotides match TRBD1. The CDR3 spans 16 residues. V lost 4 bases to trimming and J lost 2 bases; unmatched junction nucleotides: 11. Germline V lookup: CDR1 SGHKS, CDR2 YYEKEE (reference sequence). CDR3 protein: CASSASPGGAPYEQYF. For the CDR3, the DNA is TGTGCCAGCAGCGCGTCGCCAGGGGGCGCGCCCTACGAGCAGTACTTC.

This clone was observed a single time. The genes are TRBV2 and TRBJ1-2; D is possibly TRBD1 (5 bases). This CDR3 is built from 16 residues. V was clipped by 2 bases and J by 3 bases, with 16 bases between them. Germline CDR1 and CDR2: SNHLY and FYNNEI. The CDR3 protein is CASSEYLGTDYYGYTF. For the CDR3, the DNA is TGTGCCAGCAGTGAATATCTTGGGACGGACTACTATGGCTACACCTTC.

By frequency in the sample, this clone is medium-sized. The chain joins TRBV2 to TRBJ1-2; no clear D gene. The CDR3 spans 12 residues. CDR1 SNHLY and CDR2 FYNNEI come from the germline V gene. Trimming shortened V by 5 bases and J by 6 bases, and 10 bases separated the two germline ends. The CDR3 DNA reads as TGTGCCAGCAGTAGAAATGGTAATGGCTACACCTTC. This codes for CASSRNGNGYTF.

This clone turned up a few times. This CDR3 is also generated by other DNA sequences in the sample. The chain carries TRBV18 and TRBJ1-1, with a possible D match to TRBD1 (5 bases). The germline gives CDR1 KGHSH, CDR2 LQKENI. The CDR3 loop spans 14 amino acids. Trimming shortened V by 2 bases and J by 1 base, and 8 bases separated the two germline ends. The CDR3: CASSPDRKNTEAFF. DNA for the CDR3: TGTGCCAGCTCACCAGACAGAAAGAACACTGAAGCTTTCTTT. Variable domain in full (rest from reference TRBV18 and TRBJ1-1): NAGVMQNPRHLVRRRGQEARLRCSPMKGHSHVYWYRQLPEEGLKFMVYLQKENIIDESGMPKERFSAEFPKEGPSILRIQQVVRGDSAAYFCASSPDRKNTEAFFGQGTRLTVV.

The chain carries TRBV19 and TRBJ1-1; 8 bases map to TRBD1. With 5 bases clipped from V and 5 bases from J, the junction kept 7 bases outside the gene matches. The length of the CDR3 is 14 residues. Germline V gene data show CDR1 as LNHDA and CDR2 as SQIVND (reference sequence). CDR3 nucleotide sequence: TGTGCCAGTAGTTCACAGGGGGAGTATACTGAAGCTTTCTTT. The encoded protein is CASSSQGEYTEAFF.

This chain connects TRBV6-6 to TRBJ2-2; D uncertain. This CDR3 has 15 residues. CDR1 and CDR2 (germline): MNHNY, SVGAGI (reference sequence). The germline V and J ends were trimmed by 2 bases and 5 bases, with 12 bases remaining between them. The CDR3 sequence is CASSYGRAETGELFF. The CDR3 region has the DNA TGTGCCAGCAGTTACGGAAGGGCTGAAACCGGGGAGCTGTTTTTT.

This rearrangement joins TRBV2 to TRBJ2-5, with D perhaps TRBD1 or TRBD2 (5 bases each). V was shortened by 4 bases and J by 0 bases, with 15 bases between the two germline ends. CDR3 length equals 16 residues. Looked up from germline, CDR1 is SNHLY and CDR2 is FYNNEI. The CDR3 DNA sequence: TGTGCCAGCAGTGGAGGGACGGACGAGTACCAAGAGACCCAGTACTTC. Protein product: CASSGGTDEYQETQYF.

This chain joins TRBV18 and TRBJ1-4, with 8 positions matching TRBD1. Trimming at V came to 3 bases and at J to 6 bases, leaving 6 bases not matched to a gene. This CDR3 is 15 amino acids long. Germline V gene data show CDR1 as KGHSH and CDR2 as LQKENI. The CDR3 spells CASSPRQGYYEKLFF. CDR3 nucleotide sequence: TGTGCCAGCTCACCGCGACAGGGGTACTATGAAAAACTGTTTTTT.